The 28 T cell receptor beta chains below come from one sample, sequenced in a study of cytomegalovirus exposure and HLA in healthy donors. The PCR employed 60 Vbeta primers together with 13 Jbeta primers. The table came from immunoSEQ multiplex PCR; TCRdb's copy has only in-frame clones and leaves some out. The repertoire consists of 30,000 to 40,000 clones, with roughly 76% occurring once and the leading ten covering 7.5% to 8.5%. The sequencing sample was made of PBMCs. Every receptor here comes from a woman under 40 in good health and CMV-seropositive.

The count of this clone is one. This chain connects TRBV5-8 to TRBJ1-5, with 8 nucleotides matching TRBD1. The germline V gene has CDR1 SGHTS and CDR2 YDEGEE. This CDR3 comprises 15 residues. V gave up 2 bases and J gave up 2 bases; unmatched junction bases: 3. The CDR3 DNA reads TGTGCCAGCAGCTTCGACAGGGGTGGCAATCAGCCCCAGCATTTT. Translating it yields CASSFDRGGNQPQHF.

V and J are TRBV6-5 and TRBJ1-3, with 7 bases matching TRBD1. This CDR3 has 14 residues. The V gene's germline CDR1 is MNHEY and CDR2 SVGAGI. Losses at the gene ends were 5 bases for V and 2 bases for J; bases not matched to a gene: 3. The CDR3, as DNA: TGTGCCAGCAGTGGGCAGGGGGCTGGAAACACCATATATTTT. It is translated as CASSGQGAGNTIYF.

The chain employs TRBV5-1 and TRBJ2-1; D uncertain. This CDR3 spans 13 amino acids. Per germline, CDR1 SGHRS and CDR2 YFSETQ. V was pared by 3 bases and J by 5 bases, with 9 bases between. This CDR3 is CASSSLNDNEQFF. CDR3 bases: TGCGCCAGCAGCTCACTAAACGACAATGAGCAGTTCTTC. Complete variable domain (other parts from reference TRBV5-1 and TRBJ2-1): KAGVTQTPRYLIKTRGQQVTLSCSPISGHRSVSWYQQTPGQGLQFLFEYFSETQRNKGNFPGRFSGRQFSNSRSEMNVSTLELGDSALYLCASSSLNDNEQFFGPGTRLTVL.

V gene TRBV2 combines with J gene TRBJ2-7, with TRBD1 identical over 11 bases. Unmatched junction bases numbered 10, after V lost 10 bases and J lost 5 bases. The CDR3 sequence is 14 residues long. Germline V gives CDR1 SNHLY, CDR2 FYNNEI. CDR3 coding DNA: TGTGCCACAAATCCGGGACAGGGGGACCACGAGCAGTACTTC. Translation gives CATNPGQGDHEQYF.

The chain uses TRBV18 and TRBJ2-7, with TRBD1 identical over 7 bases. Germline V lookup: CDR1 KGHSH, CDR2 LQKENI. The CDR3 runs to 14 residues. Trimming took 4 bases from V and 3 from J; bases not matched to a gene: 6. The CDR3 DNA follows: TGTGCCAGCTCACGACGGGACAGTATCTACGAGCAGTACTTC. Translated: CASSRRDSIYEQYF.

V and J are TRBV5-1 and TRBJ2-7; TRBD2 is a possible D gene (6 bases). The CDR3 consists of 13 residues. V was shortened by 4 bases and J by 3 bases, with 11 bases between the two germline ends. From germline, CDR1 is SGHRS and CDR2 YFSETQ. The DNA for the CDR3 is TGCGCCAGCAGCCCGGGACTTTTCTACGAGCAGTACTTC. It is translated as CASSPGLFYEQYF.

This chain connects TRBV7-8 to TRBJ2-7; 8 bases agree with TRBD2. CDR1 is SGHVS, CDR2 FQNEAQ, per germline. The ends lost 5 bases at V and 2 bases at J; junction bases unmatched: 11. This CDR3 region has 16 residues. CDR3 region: CASSLRLTSGPYEQYF. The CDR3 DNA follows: TGTGCCAGCAGCCTTAGACTTACTAGCGGTCCCTACGAGCAGTACTTC. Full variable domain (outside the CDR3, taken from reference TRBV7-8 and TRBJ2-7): GAGVSQSPRYKVAKRGQDVALRCDPISGHVSLFWYQQALGQGPEFLTYFQNEAQLDKSGLPSDRFFAERPEGSVSTLKIQRTQQEDSAVYLCASSLRLTSGPYEQYFGPGTRLTVT.

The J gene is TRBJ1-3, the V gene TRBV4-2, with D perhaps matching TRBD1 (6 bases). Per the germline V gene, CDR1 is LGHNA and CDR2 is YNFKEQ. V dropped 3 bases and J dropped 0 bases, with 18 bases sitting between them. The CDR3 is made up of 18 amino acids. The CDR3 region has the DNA TGTGCCAGCAGCCAGAATCCTCAGGGGCCTCTCTCTGGAAACACCATATATTTT. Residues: CASSQNPQGPLSGNTIYF.

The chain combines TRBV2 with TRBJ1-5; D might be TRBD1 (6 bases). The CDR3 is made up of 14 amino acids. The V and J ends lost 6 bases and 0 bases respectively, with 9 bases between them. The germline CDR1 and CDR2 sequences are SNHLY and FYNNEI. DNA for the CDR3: TGTGCCAGCAGACAGGGATTTAGCAATCAGCCCCAGCATTTT. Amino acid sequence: CASRQGFSNQPQHF.

The CDR3 here is CASSLGPNQAETQYF. In DNA form, the CDR3 reads TGCGCCAGCAGCTTGGGACCAAATCAGGCAGAGACCCAGTACTTC. The chain carries TRBV5-1 and TRBJ2-5; D ambiguous. Trimming left V 0 bases short and J 4 bases short, with 13 bases between. The CDR3 is 15 amino acids. Germline V gene sequence: CDR1 SGHRS, CDR2 YFSETQ.

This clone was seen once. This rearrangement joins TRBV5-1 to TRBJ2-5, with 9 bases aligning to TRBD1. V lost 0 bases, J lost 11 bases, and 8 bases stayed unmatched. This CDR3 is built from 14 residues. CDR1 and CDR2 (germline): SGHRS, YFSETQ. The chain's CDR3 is CASSLEKWTGVQYF. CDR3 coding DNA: TGCGCCAGCAGCTTGGAGAAATGGACAGGGGTACAGTACTTC.

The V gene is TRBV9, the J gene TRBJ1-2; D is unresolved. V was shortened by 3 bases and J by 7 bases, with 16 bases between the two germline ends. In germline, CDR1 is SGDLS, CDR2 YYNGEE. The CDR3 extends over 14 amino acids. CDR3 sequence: CASSGGVVPGGYTF. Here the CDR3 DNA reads TGTGCCAGCAGCGGAGGAGTGGTTCCCGGTGGCTACACCTTC.

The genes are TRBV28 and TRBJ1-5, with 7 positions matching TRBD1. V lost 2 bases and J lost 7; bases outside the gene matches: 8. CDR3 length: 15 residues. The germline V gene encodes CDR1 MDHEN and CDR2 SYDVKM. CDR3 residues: CASSLEDRAGQPQHF. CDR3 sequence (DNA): TGTGCCAGCAGTTTAGAAGACAGGGCTGGCCAGCCCCAGCATTTT.

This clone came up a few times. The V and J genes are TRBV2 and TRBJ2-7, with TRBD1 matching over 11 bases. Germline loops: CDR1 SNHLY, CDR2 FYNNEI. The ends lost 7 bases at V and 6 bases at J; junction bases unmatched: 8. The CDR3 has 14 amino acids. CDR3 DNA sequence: TGTGCCAGCACCACGGACAGGGGGCTGTTCGAGCAGTACTTC. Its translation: CASTTDRGLFEQYF.

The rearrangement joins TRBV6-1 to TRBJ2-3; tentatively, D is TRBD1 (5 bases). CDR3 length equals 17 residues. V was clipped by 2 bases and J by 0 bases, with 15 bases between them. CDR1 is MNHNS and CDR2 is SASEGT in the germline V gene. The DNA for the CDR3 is TGTGCCAGCAGTGAAATTCCTGGGGCAGGAAGCACAGATACGCAGTATTTT. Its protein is CASSEIPGAGSTDTQYF.

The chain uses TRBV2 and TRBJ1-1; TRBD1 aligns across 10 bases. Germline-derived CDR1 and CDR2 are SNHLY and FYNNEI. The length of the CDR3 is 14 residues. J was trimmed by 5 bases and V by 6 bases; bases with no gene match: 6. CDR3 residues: CASRGGQGWTEAFF. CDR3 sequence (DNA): TGTGCCAGCAGGGGGGGACAGGGGTGGACTGAAGCTTTCTTT.

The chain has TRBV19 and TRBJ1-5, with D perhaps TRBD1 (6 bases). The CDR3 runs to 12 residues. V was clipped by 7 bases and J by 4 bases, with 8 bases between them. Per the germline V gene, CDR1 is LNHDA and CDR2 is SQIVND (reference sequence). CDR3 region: CASNDRNQPQHF. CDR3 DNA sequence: TGTGCCAGTAATGACAGGAATCAGCCCCAGCATTTT.

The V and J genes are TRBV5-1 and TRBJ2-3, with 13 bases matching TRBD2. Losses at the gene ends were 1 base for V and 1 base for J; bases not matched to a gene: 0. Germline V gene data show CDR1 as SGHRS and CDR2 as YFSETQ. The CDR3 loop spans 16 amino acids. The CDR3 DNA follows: TGCGCCAGCAGCTTGACTAGCGGGAGGGGCACAGATACGCAGTATTTT. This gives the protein CASSLTSGRGTDTQYF.

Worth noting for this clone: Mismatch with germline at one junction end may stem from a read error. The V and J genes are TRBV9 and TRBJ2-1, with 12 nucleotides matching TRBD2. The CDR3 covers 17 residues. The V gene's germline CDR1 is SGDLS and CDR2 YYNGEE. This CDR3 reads CASRVSSGGAAYNEQFF. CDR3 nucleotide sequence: TGTGCCAGCCGCGTATCTAGCGGGGGGGCCGCCTACAATGAGCAGTTCTTC.

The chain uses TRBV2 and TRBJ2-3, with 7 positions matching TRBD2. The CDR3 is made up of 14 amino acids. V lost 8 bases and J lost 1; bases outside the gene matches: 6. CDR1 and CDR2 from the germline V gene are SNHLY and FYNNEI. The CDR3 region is CASGGGSGTDTQYF. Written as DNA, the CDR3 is TGTGCCAGCGGGGGGGGGTCCGGCACAGATACGCAGTATTTT.

The CDR3 sequence: CASSLTSVGEAFF. The CDR3 nucleotides are TGTGCCAGCAGTTTAACGAGCGTGGGTGAAGCTTTCTTT. The V call is TRBV27, the J call TRBJ1-1; the D is unclear. This CDR3 spans 13 amino acids. Trimming took 2 bases from V and 7 from J, leaving 11 bases between them. Germline V gene data show CDR1 as MNHEY and CDR2 as SMNVEV (reference sequence).

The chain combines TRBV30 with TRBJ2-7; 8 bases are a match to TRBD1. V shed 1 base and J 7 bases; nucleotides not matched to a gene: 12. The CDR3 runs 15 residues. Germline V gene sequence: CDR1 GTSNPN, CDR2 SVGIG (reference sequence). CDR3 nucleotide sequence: TGTGCCTGGAGTGGGATCGCAGGGGGCCTGCAGGAGCAGTACTTC. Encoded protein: CAWSGIAGGLQEQYF.

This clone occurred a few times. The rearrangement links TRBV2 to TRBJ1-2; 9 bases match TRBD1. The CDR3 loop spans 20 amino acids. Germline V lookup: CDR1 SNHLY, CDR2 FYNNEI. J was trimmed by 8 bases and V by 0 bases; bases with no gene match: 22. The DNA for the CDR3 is TGTGCCAGCAGTGAAGCGCTATTGTGGGCCGCGAGACAGGGGGAAGAAGGCTACACCTTC. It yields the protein CASSEALLWAARQGEEGYTF.

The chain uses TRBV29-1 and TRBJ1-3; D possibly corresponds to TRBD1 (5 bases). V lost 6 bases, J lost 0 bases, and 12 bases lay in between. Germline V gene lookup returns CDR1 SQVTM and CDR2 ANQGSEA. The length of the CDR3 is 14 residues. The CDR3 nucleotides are TGCAGCGTAAGGGGCACTCGCTCTGGAAACACCATATATTTT. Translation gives CSVRGTRSGNTIYF.

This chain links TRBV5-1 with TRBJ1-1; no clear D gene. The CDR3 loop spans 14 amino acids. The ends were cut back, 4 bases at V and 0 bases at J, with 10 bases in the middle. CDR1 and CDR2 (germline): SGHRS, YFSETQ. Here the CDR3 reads CASSPQTMNTEAFF. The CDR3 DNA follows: TGCGCCAGCAGCCCTCAGACAATGAACACTGAAGCTTTCTTT. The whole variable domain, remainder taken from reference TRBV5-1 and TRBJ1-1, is KAGVTQTPRYLIKTRGQQVTLSCSPISGHRSVSWYQQTPGQGLQFLFEYFSETQRNKGNFPGRFSGRQFSNSRSEMNVSTLELGDSALYLCASSPQTMNTEAFFGQGTRLTVV.

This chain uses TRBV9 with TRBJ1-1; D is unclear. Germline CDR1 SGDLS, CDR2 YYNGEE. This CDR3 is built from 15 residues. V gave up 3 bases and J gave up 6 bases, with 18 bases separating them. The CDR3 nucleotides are TGTGCCAGCAGCGGAGGTTCTGGGTTAAGTCCTGAAGCTTTCTTT. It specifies CASSGGSGLSPEAFF.

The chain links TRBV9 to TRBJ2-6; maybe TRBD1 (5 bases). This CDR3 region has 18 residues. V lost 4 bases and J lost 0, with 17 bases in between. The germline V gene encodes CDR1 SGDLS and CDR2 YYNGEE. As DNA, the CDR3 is TGTGCCAGCAGCACAGCAGGTTTTAGGGGCTCTGGGGCCAACGTCCTGACTTTC. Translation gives CASSTAGFRGSGANVLTF.

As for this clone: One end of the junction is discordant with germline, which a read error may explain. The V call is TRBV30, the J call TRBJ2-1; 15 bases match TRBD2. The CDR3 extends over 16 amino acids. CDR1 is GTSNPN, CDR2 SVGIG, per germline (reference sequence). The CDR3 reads CARSEPGLAGGSEQFF. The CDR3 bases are TGTGCCCGGAGCGAACCGGGACTAGCGGGAGGATCAGAGCAGTTCTTC.